This T cell receptor (beta chain) emerged from a study of tumor-infiltrating lymphocytes in primary liver carcinoma (dated by TCRdb to the late 2010s). For the study in its entirety: Hepatocellular carcinoma (four) or combined HCC and intrahepatic cholangiocarcinoma (one) was present in the five patients, who were three men and two women aged 30 to 69 years. The five patients had tumors of stage T1-T3 N0M0, with maximum diameters ranging from about 4.2 to 11 cm. Roughly 3.5 to 8 million productive TCRbeta reads were obtained per sample, and no significant difference in read depth was found between tissue types. For each liver tumor, the study sampled five regions along with adjacent normal tissue and blood, and applied TCRbeta repertoire sequencing, expression microarrays and whole-exome sequencing. TCRbeta repertoire sequencing covered roughly 35 specimens from 5 patients: around 25 tumor regions, 5 adjacent noncancerous liver tissues and 5 peripheral blood samples. Agilent mRNA microarray profiling was performed on the approximately 25 tumor region samples to relate TCRbeta repertoire diversity to the local molecular phenotype. High reproducibility was observed for the technical replicate repertoires, with mean shared-clone rates approximately 0.92 and correlation coefficients above 0.95.

Overall study results and their limits: Only the TCR beta chain was sequenced, which likely underestimates true repertoire diversity because unpaired alpha chains were not captured. Repertoire overlap was higher between tumor regions (mean roughly 36%) than tumor-adjacent (approximately 17%) or tumor-blood (roughly 14%) pairs, consistent with antigen-driven expansion. Only about 7-25% of top clones were found in all five regions of a tumor, suggesting spatial heterogeneity of tumor-infiltrating T cells. The top 250 clones made up a significantly larger repertoire fraction in tumors than in blood (p = 0.039). Since the samples were bulk and unsorted, there was no way to compare CD4+ and CD8+ T cell repertoires. With just a handful of patients in the study, the authors point out that the findings should be validated in a larger study.

Concerning this clonotype: Its antigen is still unknown. One base away there is no much larger clone; base qualities are not given.

Without any cell sorting, total RNA and DNA were extracted together from about 20-30 mg of bulk tissue using the AllPrep DNA/RNA mini kit. Surgical resection was performed in China between November 2015 and 2016 on a few patients with histopathologically diagnosed primary liver carcinoma. Chronic HBV infection was present in the patients, and the patients were treatment-naive at sampling. Each tumor was sampled at five spatially separated regions: the superior, inferior, left-lateral and right-lateral poles and the tumor centre. More than 85% viable tumor cells were found by histology in every tumor sample. Pieces of fresh tumor and adjacent tissue were cut in half, with one half kept in RNAlater at -80 degrees C and the other half sent for histology. A constant-region primer and ProtoScript II reverse transcriptase were used to reverse-transcribe TCRbeta-specific cDNA from about 530 ng total RNA. Three nested multiplex PCR rounds, following a slightly modified ARM-PCR procedure, were used to build the TCRbeta libraries. Multiplex TRBV1-TRBV30 forward primers and a Cbeta reverse primer were used in the first two PCR rounds, each of which was run for roughly 10 cycles. Sample barcodes and Illumina adapters were added in a final 25-cycle PCR using Deep VentR polymerase. Before sequencing, amplicons of 200-500 bp were purified from gel using a QIAquick gel extraction kit. An Illumina HiSeq 2500 was used to sequence the TCRbeta amplicons with 250-bp paired-end reads. The original methods were these. Trimmomatic v0.33 was used to quality-trim the reads, and FLASH v1.2.11 was used to merge paired reads so that full CDR3 sequences could be recovered. V, D and J germline segments were assigned to the rearranged TCRbeta sequences using MiGEC v1.2.1b. Clonotype statistics and Shannon-Wiener diversity indices were calculated with VDJtools v1.0.0. To reduce sampling bias, subsequent analyses other than the diversity analysis used only the 250 most abundant clonotypes in each sample. TCRdb trimmed public reads at Q25 via fastp, called clones via MiXCR and kept in-frame beta chains. All rows with the same CDR3 protein become a single entry with the most common DNA and genes. The V and J calls follow TCRdb's processing rather than the paper's. The table for this sample lists about 60,000 distinct CDR3 sequences; about 71% of them were counted only once. The biggest ten clones account for 40% to 45% of the sample.

Reading from cysteine to phenylalanine, the CDR3 counts 13 amino acids. Only the CDR3 region is kept as DNA, spanning 39 bases read in frame from base 1. From the germline V gene, CDR1 is SGHDT and CDR2 is YYEEEE. Trimming at the junction amounts to 4 bases on V and 10 bases on J, and the germline ends lie 14 bases apart. Sequencing was done on a sample of liver tumor tissue from sampling region 4. The sample's cell subset or site label, decoded: tumor region T4, right-lateral pole. This receptor was obtained from a man between 35 and 55 years old with primary liver carcinoma and hepatitis B virus infection. This receptor chain uses TRBV5-6 and TRBJ2-2, with the D gene too uncertain to name. The nucleotide sequence reads TGTGCCAGCAGCCCGATTTACATCGTGGAGCTGTTTTTT. It encodes CASSPIYIVELFF.